This T cell receptor beta chain stems from a study of blood T cell repertoires in COVID-19. In the authors' workflow: Reference gene primer amplification gave nucleated cell count estimates. Profiled with immunoSEQ multiplex PCR; TCRdb holds only in-frame clones, not every one. D and trimming come from the DNA, and the V and J calls and clone size come from that table. The sample contains 150,000 to 200,000 clones, approximately 83% of which appear only once. The ends were cut back, 5 bases at V and 2 bases at J, with 10 bases in the middle. The CDR3 runs 14 residues. Germline-derived CDR1 and CDR2 are LGHDT and YNNKEL (reference sequence). Participant-reported clinical history was the basis for cohort assignment. No more than 2 weeks before study entry, exposed participants had met a case of COVID-19.

This receptor was identified in a man in his 70s who had been exposed to COVID-19. The chain links TRBV3-1 (or the pseudogene TRBV3-2) to TRBJ2-4, with D uncertain. Material for sequencing was PBMCs or T cells enriched from blood (not recorded which). The CDR3 loop is CASSSRKTKNIQYF. CDR3 DNA: TGTGCCAGCAGCTCTAGAAAAACCAAAAACATTCAGTACTTC.